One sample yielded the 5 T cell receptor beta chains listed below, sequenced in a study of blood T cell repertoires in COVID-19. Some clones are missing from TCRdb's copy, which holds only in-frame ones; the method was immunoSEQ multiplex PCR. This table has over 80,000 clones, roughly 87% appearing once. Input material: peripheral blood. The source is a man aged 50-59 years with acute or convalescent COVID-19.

CDR3 protein: CASSLGGQGAWNEQFF. The CDR3 coding sequence is TGTGCCAGCAGCTTAGGTGGACAGGGGGCGTGGAATGAGCAGTTCTTC. The gene calls are TRBV7-2 and TRBJ2-1; 11 nucleotides align to TRBD1. This CDR3 contains 16 residues. Germline lookup yields CDR1 SGHTA and CDR2 FQGNSA. V trimming: 1 base; J trimming: 7 bases; junction bases outside the gene matches: 6.

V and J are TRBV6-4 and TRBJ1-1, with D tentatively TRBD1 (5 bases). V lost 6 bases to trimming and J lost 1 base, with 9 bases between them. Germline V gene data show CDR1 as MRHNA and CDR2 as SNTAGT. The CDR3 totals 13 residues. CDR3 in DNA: TGTGCCAGCAGGCGACAGAGGAACACTGAAGCTTTCTTT. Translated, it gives CASRRQRNTEAFF.

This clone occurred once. As DNA, the CDR3 is TGTGCCAGCAGCCCCATCTCAGGGGGCAATGAGCAGTTCTTC. Amino acids: CASSPISGGNEQFF. The chain combines TRBV11-1 with TRBJ2-1, with 7 bases aligning to TRBD1. Germline values: CDR1 SGHAT, CDR2 FQDESV (reference sequence). The CDR3 covers 14 residues. The junction had 7 bases not matched to a gene; V was cut back by 5 bases and J by 6 bases.

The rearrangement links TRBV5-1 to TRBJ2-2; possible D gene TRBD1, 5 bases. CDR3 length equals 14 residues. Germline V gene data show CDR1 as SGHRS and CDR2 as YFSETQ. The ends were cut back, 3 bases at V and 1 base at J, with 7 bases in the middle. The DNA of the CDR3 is TGCGCCAGCAGCTCCGACAGGAACACCGGGGAGCTGTTTTTT. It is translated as CASSSDRNTGELFF. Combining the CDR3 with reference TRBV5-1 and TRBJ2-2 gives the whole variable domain KAGVTQTPRYLIKTRGQQVTLSCSPISGHRSVSWYQQTPGQGLQFLFEYFSETQRNKGNFPGRFSGRQFSNSRSEMNVSTLELGDSALYLCASSSDRNTGELFFGEGSRLTVL.

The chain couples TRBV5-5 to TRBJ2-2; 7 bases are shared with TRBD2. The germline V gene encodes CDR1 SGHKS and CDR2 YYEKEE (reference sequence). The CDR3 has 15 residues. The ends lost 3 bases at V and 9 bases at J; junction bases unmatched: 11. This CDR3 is CASSSVRGVGRELFF. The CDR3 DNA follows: TGTGCCAGCAGCTCCGTACGGGGGGTCGGCCGGGAGCTGTTTTTT.